The entry below gives a single T cell receptor (beta chain) sequence along with its context. Assay: immunoSEQ multiplex PCR; the TCRdb copy retains only in-frame clones and omits some. Here the sample spans approximately 51,000 clones, approximately 90% being singletons. This sample was taken from a study of T cell changes during pregnancy in multiple sclerosis. The germline V gene has CDR1 MNHEY and CDR2 SVGAGI. V lost 6 bases to trimming and J lost 7 bases; unmatched junction nucleotides: 2. The CDR3 loop spans 11 amino acids. The sequence was collected from a female donor with multiple sclerosis, enrolled in a pregnancy study. The sample in question was CD4+ T cells from peripheral blood mononuclear cells, obtained after pregnancy. The rearrangement joins TRBV6-5 to TRBJ1-2; 7 bases are shared with TRBD1. The CDR3 loop is CASSQGVGYTF. In nucleotides, the CDR3 is TGTGCCAGCAGCCAGGGGGTTGGCTACACCTTC.